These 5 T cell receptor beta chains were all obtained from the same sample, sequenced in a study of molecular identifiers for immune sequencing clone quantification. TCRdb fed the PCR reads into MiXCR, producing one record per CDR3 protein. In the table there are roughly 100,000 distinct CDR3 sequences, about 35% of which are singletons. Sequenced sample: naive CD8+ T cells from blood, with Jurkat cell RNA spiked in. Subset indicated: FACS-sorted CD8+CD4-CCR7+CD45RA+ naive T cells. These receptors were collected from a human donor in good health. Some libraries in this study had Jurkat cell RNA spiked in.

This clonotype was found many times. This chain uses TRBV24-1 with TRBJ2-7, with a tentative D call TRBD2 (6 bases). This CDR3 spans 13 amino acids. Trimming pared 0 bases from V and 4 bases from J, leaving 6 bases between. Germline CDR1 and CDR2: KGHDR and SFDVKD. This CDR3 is CATSDLRGYEQYF. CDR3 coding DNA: TGTGCCACCAGTGATTTGCGGGGGTACGAGCAGTACTTC.

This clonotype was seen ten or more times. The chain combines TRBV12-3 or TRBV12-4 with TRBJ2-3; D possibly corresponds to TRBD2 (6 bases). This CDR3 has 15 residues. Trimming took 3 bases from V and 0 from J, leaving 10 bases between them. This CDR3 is CASSFWRGSTDTQYF. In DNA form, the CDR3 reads TGTGCCAGCAGTTTTTGGCGGGGAAGCACAGATACGCAGTATTTT.

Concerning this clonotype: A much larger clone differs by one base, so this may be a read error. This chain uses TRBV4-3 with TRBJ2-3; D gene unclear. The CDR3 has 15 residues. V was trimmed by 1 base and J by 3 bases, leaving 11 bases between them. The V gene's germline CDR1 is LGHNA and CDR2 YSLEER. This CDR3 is CASSQGRMATDTQYF. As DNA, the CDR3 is TGCGCCAGCAGCCAAGGTCGCATGGCGACAGATACGCAGTATTTT.

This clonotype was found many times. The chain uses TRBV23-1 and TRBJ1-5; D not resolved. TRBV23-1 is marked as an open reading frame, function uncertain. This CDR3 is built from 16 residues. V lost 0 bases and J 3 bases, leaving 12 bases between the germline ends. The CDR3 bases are TGCGCCAGCAGTCAATCGAGGCCAGACCACAATCAGCCCCAGCATTTT. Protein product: CASSQSRPDHNQPQHF.

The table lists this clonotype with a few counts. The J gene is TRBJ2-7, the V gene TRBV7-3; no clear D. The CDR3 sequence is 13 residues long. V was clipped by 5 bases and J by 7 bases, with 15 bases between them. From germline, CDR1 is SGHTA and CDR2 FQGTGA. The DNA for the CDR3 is TGTGCCAGCAGCGACGGACCATACGGGGAGCAGTACTTC. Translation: CASSDGPYGEQYF.